This TCR beta chain was recorded in a study of T cells after yellow fever vaccination. There are many counts of this clonotype. Its specificity is unknown. TCRdb re-derived calls from the 5' RACE reads in MiXCR, one entry per CDR3 protein. This sample yields 200,000 to 300,000 distinct CDR3 sequences, of which approximately 6.8% are seen a single time; around 1% belongs to the top ten. Study-level results: Secondary responses were weaker yet peaked faster, day 5 versus 15. Among all clonotypes, a small share was observed in both CD4 and CD8 compartments.

Sequencing used CD4+ T cells sorted from PBMCs, obtained on the day of the yellow fever booster vaccination. The origin of this receptor is a man under 40 who received the YFV17D yellow fever vaccine.

CDR3 sequence: CASSSGTGTYGYTF. The CDR3 nucleotides read TGCGCCAGCAGCTCCGGGACAGGGACCTATGGCTACACCTTC. This sequence joins TRBV5-1 and TRBJ1-2; 9 bases line up with TRBD1. Germline CDR1 reads SGHRS; CDR2 reads YFSETQ. V trimming: 3 bases; J trimming: 4 bases; junction bases outside the gene matches: 4. The CDR3 is 14 residues long.